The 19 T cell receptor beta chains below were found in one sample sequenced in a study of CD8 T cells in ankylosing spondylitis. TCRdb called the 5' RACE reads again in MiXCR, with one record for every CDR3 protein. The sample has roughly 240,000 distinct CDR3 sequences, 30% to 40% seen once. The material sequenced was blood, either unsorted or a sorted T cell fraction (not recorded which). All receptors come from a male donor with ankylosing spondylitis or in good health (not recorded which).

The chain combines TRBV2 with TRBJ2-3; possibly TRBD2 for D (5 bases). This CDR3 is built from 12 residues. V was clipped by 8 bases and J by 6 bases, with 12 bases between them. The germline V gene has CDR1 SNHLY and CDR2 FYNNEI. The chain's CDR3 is CASRFSEDTQYF. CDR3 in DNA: TGTGCCAGCCGGTTTAGCGAGGATACGCAGTATTTT.

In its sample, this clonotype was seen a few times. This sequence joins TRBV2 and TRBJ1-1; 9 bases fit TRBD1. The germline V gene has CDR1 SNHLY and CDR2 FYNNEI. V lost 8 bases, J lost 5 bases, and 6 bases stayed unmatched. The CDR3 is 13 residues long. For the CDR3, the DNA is TGTGCCAGCGGCCGACAGGGGGGAACTGAAGCTTTCTTT. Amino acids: CASGRQGGTEAFF. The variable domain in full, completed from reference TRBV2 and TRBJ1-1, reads EPEVTQTPSHQVTQMGQEVILRCVPISNHLYFYWYRQILGQKVEFLVSFYNNEISEKSEIFDDQFSVERPDGSNFTLKIRSTKLEDSAMYFCASGRQGGTEAFFGQGTRLTVV.

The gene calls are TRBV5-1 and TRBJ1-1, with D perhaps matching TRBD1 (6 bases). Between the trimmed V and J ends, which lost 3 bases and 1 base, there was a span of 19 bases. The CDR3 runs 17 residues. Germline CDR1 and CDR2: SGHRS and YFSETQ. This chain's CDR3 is CASSSNTPGHKNTEAFF. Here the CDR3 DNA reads TGCGCCAGCAGCTCGAATACCCCGGGACACAAGAACACTGAAGCTTTCTTT.

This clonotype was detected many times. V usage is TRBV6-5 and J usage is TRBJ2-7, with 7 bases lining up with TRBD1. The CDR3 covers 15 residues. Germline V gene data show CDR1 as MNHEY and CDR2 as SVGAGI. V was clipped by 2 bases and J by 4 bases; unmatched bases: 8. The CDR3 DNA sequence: TGTGCCAGCAGTTACCCACTGACAGGGTCTTACGAGCAGTACTTC. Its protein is CASSYPLTGSYEQYF.

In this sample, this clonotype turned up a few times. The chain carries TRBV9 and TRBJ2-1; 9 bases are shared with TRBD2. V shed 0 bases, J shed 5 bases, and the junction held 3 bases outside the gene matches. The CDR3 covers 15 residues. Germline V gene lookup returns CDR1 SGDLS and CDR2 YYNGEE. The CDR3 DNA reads TGTGCCAGCAGCGTAGGCCTAGCGGGGCACAATGAGCAGTTCTTC. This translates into CASSVGLAGHNEQFF.

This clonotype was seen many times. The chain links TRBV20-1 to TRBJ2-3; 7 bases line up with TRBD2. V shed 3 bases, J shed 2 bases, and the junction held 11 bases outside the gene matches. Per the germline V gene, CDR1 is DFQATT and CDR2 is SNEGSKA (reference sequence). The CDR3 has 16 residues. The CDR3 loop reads CSARLGGWGPTDTQYF. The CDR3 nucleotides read TGCAGTGCTAGGTTGGGGGGGTGGGGTCCCACAGATACGCAGTATTTT.

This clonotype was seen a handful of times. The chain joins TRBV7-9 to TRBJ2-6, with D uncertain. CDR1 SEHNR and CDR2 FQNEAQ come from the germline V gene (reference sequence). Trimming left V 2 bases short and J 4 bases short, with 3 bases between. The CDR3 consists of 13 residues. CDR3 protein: CASSLWGANVLTF. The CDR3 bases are TGTGCCAGCAGCTTATGGGGGGCCAACGTCCTGACTTTC.

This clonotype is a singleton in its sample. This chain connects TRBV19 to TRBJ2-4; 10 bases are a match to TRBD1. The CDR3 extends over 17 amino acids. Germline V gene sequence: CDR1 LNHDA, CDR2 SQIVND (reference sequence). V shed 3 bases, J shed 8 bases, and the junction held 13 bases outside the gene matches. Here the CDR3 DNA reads TGTGCCAGTAGTATGACCGCAGGACAGGGGGTTAGGGACATTCAGTACTTC. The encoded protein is CASSMTAGQGVRDIQYF.

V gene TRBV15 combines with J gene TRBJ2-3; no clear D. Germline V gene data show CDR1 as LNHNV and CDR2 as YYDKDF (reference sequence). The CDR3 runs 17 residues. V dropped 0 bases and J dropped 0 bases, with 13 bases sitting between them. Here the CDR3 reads CATSRDISDFSTDTQYF. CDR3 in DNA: TGTGCCACCAGCAGAGATATAAGTGATTTTAGCACAGATACGCAGTATTTT.

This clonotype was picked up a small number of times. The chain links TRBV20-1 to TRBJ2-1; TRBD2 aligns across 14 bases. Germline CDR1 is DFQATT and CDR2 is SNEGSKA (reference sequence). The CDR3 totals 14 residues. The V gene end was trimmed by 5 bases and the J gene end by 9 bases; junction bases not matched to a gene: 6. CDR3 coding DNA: TGCAGTGCTCCTCGACTAGCGGGGGGGCTTGAGCAGTTCTTC. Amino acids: CSAPRLAGGLEQFF.

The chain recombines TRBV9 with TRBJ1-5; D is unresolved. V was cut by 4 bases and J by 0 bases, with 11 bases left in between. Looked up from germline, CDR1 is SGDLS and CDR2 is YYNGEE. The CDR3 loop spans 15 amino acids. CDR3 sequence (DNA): TGTGCCAGCAGCTCGAGCGGAAATAGCAATCAGCCCCAGCATTTT. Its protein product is CASSSSGNSNQPQHF.

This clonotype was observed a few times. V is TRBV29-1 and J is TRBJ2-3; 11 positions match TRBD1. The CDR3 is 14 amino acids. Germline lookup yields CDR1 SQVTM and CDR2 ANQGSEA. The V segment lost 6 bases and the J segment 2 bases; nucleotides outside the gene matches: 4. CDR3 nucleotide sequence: TGCAGCGTCGCGGGACAGGGGGACACAGATACGCAGTATTTT. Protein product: CSVAGQGDTDTQYF.

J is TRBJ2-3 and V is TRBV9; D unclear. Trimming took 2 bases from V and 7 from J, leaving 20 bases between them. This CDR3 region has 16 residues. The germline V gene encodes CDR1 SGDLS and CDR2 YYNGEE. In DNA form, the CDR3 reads TGTGCCAGCAGCGTGGATTCGGGTGGGTCAGGTTATACGCAGTATTTT. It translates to CASSVDSGGSGYTQYF.

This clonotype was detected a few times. The CDR3 is CASSLGGSWDEQFF. CDR3 bases: TGCGCCAGCAGCTTGGGTGGTAGCTGGGATGAGCAGTTCTTC. This sequence joins TRBV5-1 and TRBJ2-1; D remains ambiguous. This CDR3 is built from 14 residues. Deletions cut 0 bases from V and 8 bases from J, with 12 bases between. The germline gives CDR1 SGHRS, CDR2 YFSETQ.

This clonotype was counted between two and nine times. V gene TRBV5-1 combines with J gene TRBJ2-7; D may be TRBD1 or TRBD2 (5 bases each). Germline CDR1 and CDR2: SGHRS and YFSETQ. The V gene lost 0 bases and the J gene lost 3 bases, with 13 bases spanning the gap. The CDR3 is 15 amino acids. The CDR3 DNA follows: TGCGCCAGCAGCTTGGGAGGGACCCTTTTCTACGAGCAGTACTTC. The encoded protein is CASSLGGTLFYEQYF.

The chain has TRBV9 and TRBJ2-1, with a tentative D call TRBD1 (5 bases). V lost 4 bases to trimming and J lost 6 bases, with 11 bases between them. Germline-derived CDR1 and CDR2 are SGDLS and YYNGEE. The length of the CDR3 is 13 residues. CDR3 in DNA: TGTGCCAGCAGCAAGAGCAGGGTCAATGAGCAGTTCTTC. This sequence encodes CASSKSRVNEQFF.

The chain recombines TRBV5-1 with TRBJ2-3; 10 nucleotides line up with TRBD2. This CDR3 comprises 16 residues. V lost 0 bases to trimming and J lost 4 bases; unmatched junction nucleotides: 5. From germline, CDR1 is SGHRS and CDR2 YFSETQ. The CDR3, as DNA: TGCGCCAGCAGCTTGGATAGCGGGGGGCCATCAGATACGCAGTATTTT. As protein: CASSLDSGGPSDTQYF.

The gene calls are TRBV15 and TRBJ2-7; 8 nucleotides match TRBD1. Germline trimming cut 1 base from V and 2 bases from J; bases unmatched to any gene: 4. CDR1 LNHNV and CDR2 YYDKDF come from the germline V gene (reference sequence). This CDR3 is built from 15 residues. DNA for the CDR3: TGTGCCACCAGCAGAGGCGGGACAGGCCCCTACGAGCAGTACTTC. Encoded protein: CATSRGGTGPYEQYF.

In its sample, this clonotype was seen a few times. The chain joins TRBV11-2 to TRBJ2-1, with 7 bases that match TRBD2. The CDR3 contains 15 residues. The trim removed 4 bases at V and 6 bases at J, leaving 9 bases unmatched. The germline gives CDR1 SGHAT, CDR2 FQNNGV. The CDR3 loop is CASSWGTGGGNEQFF. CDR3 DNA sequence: TGTGCCAGCAGCTGGGGTACGGGAGGCGGCAATGAGCAGTTCTTC.